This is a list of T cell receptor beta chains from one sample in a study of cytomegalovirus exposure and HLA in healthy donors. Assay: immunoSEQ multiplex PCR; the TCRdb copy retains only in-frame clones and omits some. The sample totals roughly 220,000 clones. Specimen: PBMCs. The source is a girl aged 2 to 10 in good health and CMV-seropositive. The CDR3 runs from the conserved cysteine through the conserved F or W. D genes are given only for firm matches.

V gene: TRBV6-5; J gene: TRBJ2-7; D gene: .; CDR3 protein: CASRDSPYEQYF; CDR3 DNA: TGTGCCAGCAGGGACAGTCCCTACGAGCAGTACTTC
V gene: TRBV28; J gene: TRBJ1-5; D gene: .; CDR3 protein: CASRPQGTNQPQHF; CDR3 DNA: TGTGCCAGCAGACCACAGGGTACGAATCAGCCCCAGCATTTT
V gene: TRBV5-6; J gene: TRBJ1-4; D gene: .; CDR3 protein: CASSYGAGVANEKLFF; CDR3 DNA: TGTGCCAGCAGTTATGGGGCAGGGGTTGCTAATGAAAAACTGTTTTTT
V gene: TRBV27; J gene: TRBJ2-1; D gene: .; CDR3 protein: CASSSSGLVGQAYRNEQFF; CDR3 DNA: .
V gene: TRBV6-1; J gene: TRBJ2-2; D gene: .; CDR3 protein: CASRVGRHTGELFF; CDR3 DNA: TGTGCCAGCAGAGTTGGCAGGCACACCGGGGAGCTGTTTTTT
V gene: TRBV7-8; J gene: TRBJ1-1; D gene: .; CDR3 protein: CASTLRGTEAFF; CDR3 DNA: TGTGCCAGTACTCTTAGGGGCACTGAAGCTTTCTTT
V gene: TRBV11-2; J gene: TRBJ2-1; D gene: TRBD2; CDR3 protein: CASSGLAGGRDTFF; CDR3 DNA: TGTGCCAGCAGCGGACTAGCGGGAGGTCGAGATACGTTCTTC
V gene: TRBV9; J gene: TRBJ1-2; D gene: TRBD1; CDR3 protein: CASSAGQQNYGYTF; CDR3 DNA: TGTGCCAGCAGCGCGGGACAGCAGAACTATGGCTACACCTTC
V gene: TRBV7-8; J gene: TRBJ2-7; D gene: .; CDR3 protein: CASSSPYEQYF; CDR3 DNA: TGTGCCAGCAGCTCTCCCTACGAGCAGTACTTC
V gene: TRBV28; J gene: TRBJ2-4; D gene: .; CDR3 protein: CASSPVILAKNIQYF; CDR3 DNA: TGTGCCAGCAGTCCAGTTATCCTAGCCAAAAACATTCAGTACTTC
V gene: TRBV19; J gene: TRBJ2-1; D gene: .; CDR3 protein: CASKPGTLTYNEQFF; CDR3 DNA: TGTGCCAGTAAACCCGGGACTTTAACGTACAATGAGCAGTTCTTC
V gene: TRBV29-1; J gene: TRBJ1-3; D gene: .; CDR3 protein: CSVGEPGSGNTIYF; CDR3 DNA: TGCAGCGTTGGGGAGCCAGGCTCTGGAAACACCATATATTTT
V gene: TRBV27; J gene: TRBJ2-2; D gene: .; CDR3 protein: CASSLDGVWTGELFF; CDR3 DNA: TGTGCCAGCAGTTTAGATGGAGTATGGACCGGGGAGCTGTTTTTT
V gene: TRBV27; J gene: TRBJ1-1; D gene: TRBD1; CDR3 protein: CASSPRRTGQNTEAFF; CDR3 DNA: TGTGCCAGCAGTCCGCGTCGGACAGGGCAGAACACTGAAGCTTTCTTT
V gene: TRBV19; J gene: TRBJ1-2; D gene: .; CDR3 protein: CASSQGVVYGYTF; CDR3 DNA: TGTGCCAGTAGCCAAGGGGTGGTCTACGGCTACACCTTC
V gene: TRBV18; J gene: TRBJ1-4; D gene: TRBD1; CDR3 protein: CASSPDQGQENEKLFF; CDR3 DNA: TGTGCCAGCTCACCAGACCAGGGACAGGAAAATGAAAAACTGTTTTTT
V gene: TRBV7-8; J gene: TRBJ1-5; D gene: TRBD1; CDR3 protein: CASSPTQGPLNQPQHF; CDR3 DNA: TGTGCCAGCAGCCCGACACAGGGGCCGCTCAATCAGCCCCAGCATTTT
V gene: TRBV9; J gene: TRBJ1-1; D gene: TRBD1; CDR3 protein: CASSATTGFSTEAFF; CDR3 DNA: TGTGCCAGCAGCGCGACGACAGGGTTTAGCACTGAAGCTTTCTTT
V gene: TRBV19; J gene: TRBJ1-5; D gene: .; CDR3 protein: CASSNEGDRNYYSNQPQHF; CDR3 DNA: TGTGCCAGTAGTAATGAAGGAGACAGAAACTATTATAGCAATCAGCCCCAGCATTTT
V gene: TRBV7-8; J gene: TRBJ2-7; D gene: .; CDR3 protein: CAGSLAGSREQYF; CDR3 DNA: TGTGCCGGCAGCTTGGCAGGGTCCCGCGAGCAGTACTTC
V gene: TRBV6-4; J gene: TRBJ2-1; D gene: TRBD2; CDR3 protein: CASSERLLAGPGYEQFF; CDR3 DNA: TGTGCCAGCAGTGAACGACTTCTAGCGGGACCCGGCTATGAGCAGTTCTTC
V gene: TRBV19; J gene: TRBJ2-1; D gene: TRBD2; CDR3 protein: CASRETSGSYNEQFF; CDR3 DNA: TGTGCCAGTAGGGAGACTAGCGGGAGCTACAATGAGCAGTTCTTC